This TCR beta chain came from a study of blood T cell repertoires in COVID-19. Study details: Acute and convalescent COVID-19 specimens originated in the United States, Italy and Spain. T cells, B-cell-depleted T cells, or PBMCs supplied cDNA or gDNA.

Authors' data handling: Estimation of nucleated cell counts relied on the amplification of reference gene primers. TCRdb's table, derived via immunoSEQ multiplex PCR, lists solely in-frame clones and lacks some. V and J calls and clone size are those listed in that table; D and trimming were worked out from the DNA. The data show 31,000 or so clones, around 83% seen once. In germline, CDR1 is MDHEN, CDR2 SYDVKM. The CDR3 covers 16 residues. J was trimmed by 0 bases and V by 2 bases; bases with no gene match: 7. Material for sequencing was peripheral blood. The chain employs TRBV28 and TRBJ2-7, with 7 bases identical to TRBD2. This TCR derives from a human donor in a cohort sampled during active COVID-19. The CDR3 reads CASSLGLAVGSYEQYF. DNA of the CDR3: TGTGCCAGCAGTTTAGGGCTAGCGGTCGGCTCCTACGAGCAGTACTTC.